A selection of T cell receptor beta chains follows, all from one sample in a study of CD8 T cells in Susac syndrome. TCRdb called the immunoSEQ multiplex PCR reads again in MiXCR, with one record for every CDR3 protein. The repertoire consists of about 130,000 distinct CDR3 sequences, with around 91% occurring once and the leading ten covering around 0.22%. The specimen was CD8+ T cells from PBMCs. The receptor set was obtained from a human donor with multiple sclerosis. Each CDR3 is given with its conserved first and last residue. A D gene is named only where the DNA matches it firmly. Rows give clone size only sometimes, using once, few, many, or a class for an expanded clone.

d_call	clone_size	v_call	j_call	cdr3_nt	cdr3_aa
.	.	TRBV6-5	TRBJ1-1	TGTGCCAGCAGTTACCTCGGGTCTGAAGCTTTCTTT	CASSYLGSEAFF
TRBD2	.	TRBV7-9	TRBJ2-3	TGTGCCAGCAGCCCTCCCGGGACTAGCGCCACAGATACGCAGTATTTT	CASSPPGTSATDTQYF
TRBD1	.	TRBV7-2	TRBJ1-3	TGTGCCAGCAGCCTACCAGGGGGGAAAGGAAACACCATATATTTT	CASSLPGGKGNTIYF
.	.	TRBV7-8	TRBJ2-2	TGTGCCAGCAGCCCCACTCCTAGTGGGACCGGGGAGCTGTTTTTT	CASSPTPSGTGELFF
TRBD1	.	TRBV5-1	TRBJ1-1	TGCGCCAGCAGGTCGGACAGGGGGAGGGACACTGAAGCTTTCTTT	CASRSDRGRDTEAFF
.	.	TRBV15	TRBJ2-7	TGTGCCACCAGCAGAGAGTCAAGCGGCGTCGACGAGCAGTACTTC	CATSRESSGVDEQYF
.	.	TRBV6-5	TRBJ1-1	TGTGCCAGCAGTTACTCAGCTGGGAACACTGAAGCTTTCTTT	CASSYSAGNTEAFF
.	.	TRBV13	TRBJ2-2	TGTGCCAGCAGCTTTGGCGGGACAAACGGGGAGCTGTTTTTT	CASSFGGTNGELFF
.	.	TRBV7-3	TRBJ2-3	TGTGCCAGCAGCTTAATTGGAGGTAGCACAGATACGCAGTATTTT	CASSLIGGSTDTQYF
.	.	TRBV10-3	TRBJ2-7	TGTGCCACCCAAGGCTCAGGGGTTGGGCAGTACTTC	CATQGSGVGQYF
TRBD1	.	TRBV12-3/TRBV12-4	TRBJ1-2	TGTGCCAGCAGTCATACAGGGGGAAATGGCTACACCTTC	CASSHTGGNGYTF
.	.	TRBV10-1	TRBJ2-2	TGCGCCAGCAGTGAGTCGAGCACCGGGGAGCTGTTTTTT	CASSESSTGELFF
.	once	TRBV10-3	TRBJ2-2	TGTGCCATCAGTGAGTCGGGCTCGAACACCGGGGAGCTGTTTTTT	CAISESGSNTGELFF
TRBD2	.	TRBV7-9	TRBJ2-3	TGTGCCAGCAGCTTATTTCTAGCGGGATCGGGCACAGATACGCAGTATTTT	CASSLFLAGSGTDTQYF
.	.	TRBV20-1	TRBJ2-1	TGCAGTGCTAGTGGGTGGACGGGAGAAGATGAGCAGTTCTTC	CSASGWTGEDEQFF
.	.	TRBV21-1	TRBJ2-1	TGTGCCAGCAGCAAAGCTCGGGAGCAGTTCTTC	CASSKAREQFF